Listed below are T cell receptor beta chains from one sample, sequenced in a study of cytomegalovirus exposure and HLA in healthy donors. Some clones are missing from TCRdb's copy, which holds only in-frame ones; the method was immunoSEQ multiplex PCR. The sample contains under 150,000 clones, approximately 84% of which appear only once. Input material: PBMCs. These receptors were taken from a woman aged 40 to 50 in good health and CMV-seronegative. Both conserved end residues are part of each CDR3. The order of the fields is clone size, J gene, D gene, V gene, CDR3 DNA, CDR3 protein. D genes are given only for firm matches. The listing skips clone size in some rows; elsewhere it reads once, few, many or a size class.

clone size: NA
J gene: TRBJ1-2
D gene: TRBD1
V gene: TRBV2
CDR3 DNA: TGTGCCAGCAGGACAGGGGAATATGGCTACACCTTC
CDR3 protein: CASRTGEYGYTF

clone size: NA
J gene: TRBJ1-4
D gene: TRBD1
V gene: TRBV2
CDR3 DNA: TGTGCCAGTCTCCGGGACAGATCGGAAAAACTGTTTTTT
CDR3 protein: CASLRDRSEKLFF

clone size: NA
J gene: TRBJ2-5
D gene: TRBD1
V gene: TRBV5-1
CDR3 DNA: TGCGCCAGCAGCTTGGGACAGGGTGTCGGGGAGACCCAGTACTTC
CDR3 protein: CASSLGQGVGETQYF

clone size: NA
J gene: TRBJ2-1
D gene: NA
V gene: TRBV9
CDR3 DNA: TGTGCCAGCAGCGTGGGGCTAGGTGAGCAGTTCTTC
CDR3 protein: CASSVGLGEQFF

clone size: NA
J gene: TRBJ1-1
D gene: NA
V gene: TRBV5-4
CDR3 DNA: TGTGCCAGCAGCCCCGACAGGTTCCTCACTGAAGCTTTCTTT
CDR3 protein: CASSPDRFLTEAFF

clone size: NA
J gene: TRBJ2-7
D gene: NA
V gene: TRBV28
CDR3 DNA: TGTGCCAGCGCCCAACGGACAGACCCCTACGAGCAGTACTTC
CDR3 protein: CASAQRTDPYEQYF

clone size: NA
J gene: TRBJ1-1
D gene: NA
V gene: TRBV14
CDR3 DNA: TGTGCCAGCAGCCAAGCTGCGTTCTCTGGAGCTTTCTTT
CDR3 protein: CASSQAAFSGAFF

clone size: NA
J gene: TRBJ1-4
D gene: TRBD1
V gene: TRBV18
CDR3 DNA: TGTGCCAGCTCCTCCTTCGGAGGGACAGGGGGCTATGAAAAACTGTTTTTT
CDR3 protein: CASSSFGGTGGYEKLFF

clone size: NA
J gene: TRBJ1-2
D gene: NA
V gene: TRBV15
CDR3 DNA: TGTGCCACCAGCAGAGAAGAGGGAGGGTATGGCTACACCTTC
CDR3 protein: CATSREEGGYGYTF

clone size: NA
J gene: TRBJ2-7
D gene: TRBD1
V gene: TRBV27
CDR3 DNA: TGTGCCAGCAGTTCGGGGACAGCCGCCTCCTACGAGCAGTACTTC
CDR3 protein: CASSSGTAASYEQYF

clone size: NA
J gene: TRBJ2-1
D gene: TRBD1
V gene: TRBV6-6
CDR3 DNA: TGTGCCAGCAGCCCCAGACAGGGTGAGCAGTTCTTC
CDR3 protein: CASSPRQGEQFF

clone size: NA
J gene: TRBJ1-4
D gene: TRBD1
V gene: TRBV28
CDR3 DNA: TGTGCCAGCAGTCCCGGGACAGGGCCTGAAAAACTGTTTTTT
CDR3 protein: CASSPGTGPEKLFF

clone size: NA
J gene: TRBJ1-5
D gene: NA
V gene: TRBV7-8
CDR3 DNA: TGTGCCAGCAGCTTACCCGCGAGGTTACAGGGTCTAAATCAGCCCCAGCATTTT
CDR3 protein: CASSLPARLQGLNQPQHF

clone size: NA
J gene: TRBJ2-3
D gene: NA
V gene: TRBV5-1
CDR3 DNA: TGCGCCAGCAGCCCGGACAAGAGCACAGATACGCAGTATTTT
CDR3 protein: CASSPDKSTDTQYF

clone size: NA
J gene: TRBJ2-1
D gene: NA
V gene: TRBV18
CDR3 DNA: TGTGCCAGCTCACCTATCCAGGGGAATTACAATGAGCAGTTCTTC
CDR3 protein: CASSPIQGNYNEQFF

clone size: NA
J gene: TRBJ2-3
D gene: TRBD2
V gene: TRBV9
CDR3 DNA: TGTGCCAGCAGCGTACTAGCGGGGGGCCCTACAATGACCACAGATACGCAGTATTTT
CDR3 protein: CASSVLAGGPTMTTDTQYF

clone size: once
J gene: TRBJ2-7
D gene: NA
V gene: TRBV28
CDR3 DNA: TGTGCCAGCAGAGCGACTGAGATTTCCTACGAGCAGTACTTC
CDR3 protein: CASRATEISYEQYF

clone size: NA
J gene: TRBJ2-1
D gene: TRBD1
V gene: TRBV27
CDR3 DNA: TGTGCCAGCAGTCGTCCCGGGACAGGGATATACAATGAGCAGTTCTTC
CDR3 protein: CASSRPGTGIYNEQFF

clone size: once
J gene: TRBJ1-5
D gene: NA
V gene: TRBV5-8
CDR3 DNA: TGTGCCAGCAGCTTGGGAAGCACCCTCAATCAGCCCCAGCATTTT
CDR3 protein: CASSLGSTLNQPQHF

clone size: NA
J gene: TRBJ2-5
D gene: TRBD1
V gene: TRBV23-1
CDR3 DNA: TGCGCCAGCAGCCGTTCCTCCGGGACAGGGCAAGAGACCCAGTACTTC
CDR3 protein: CASSRSSGTGQETQYF

clone size: NA
J gene: TRBJ2-7
D gene: TRBD1
V gene: TRBV27
CDR3 DNA: TGTGCCAGCAGTGGACAGGGGGGAAACTACGAGCAGTACTTC
CDR3 protein: CASSGQGGNYEQYF

clone size: NA
J gene: TRBJ2-2
D gene: NA
V gene: TRBV6-5
CDR3 DNA: TGTGCCAGCAGTTACTCCCGCAGGTCCCCCCGGGAGCTGTTTTTT
CDR3 protein: CASSYSRRSPRELFF

clone size: NA
J gene: TRBJ1-2
D gene: NA
V gene: TRBV6-5
CDR3 DNA: TGTGCCAGCAGTTACGACGGGAACTATGGCTACACCTTC
CDR3 protein: CASSYDGNYGYTF

clone size: NA
J gene: TRBJ2-7
D gene: TRBD2
V gene: TRBV19
CDR3 DNA: TGTGCCAGTAACCCCGGGACTAGCGGCTACGAGCAGTACTTC
CDR3 protein: CASNPGTSGYEQYF

clone size: NA
J gene: TRBJ1-1
D gene: NA
V gene: TRBV11-2
CDR3 DNA: TGTGCCAGCACCCTCCCAGGGAAGAAGCCTGAAGCTTTCTTT
CDR3 protein: CASTLPGKKPEAFF

clone size: NA
J gene: TRBJ2-7
D gene: NA
V gene: TRBV7-9
CDR3 DNA: TGTGCCAGCTGCTCGGGGTACGAGCAGTACTTC
CDR3 protein: CASCSGYEQYF

clone size: NA
J gene: TRBJ1-6
D gene: TRBD1
V gene: TRBV5-8
CDR3 DNA: TGTGCCAGCAGCAGGGGACAGCATAATTCACCCCTCCACTTT
CDR3 protein: CASSRGQHNSPLHF

clone size: NA
J gene: TRBJ2-1
D gene: NA
V gene: TRBV7-6
CDR3 DNA: TGTGCCAGCAGCCCGACGTTCGGGGGAAACAATGAGCAGTTCTTC
CDR3 protein: CASSPTFGGNNEQFF

clone size: few
J gene: TRBJ2-7
D gene: NA
V gene: TRBV27
CDR3 DNA: TGTGCCAGCACCTCGGGTTACGAGCAGTACTTC
CDR3 protein: CASTSGYEQYF

clone size: NA
J gene: TRBJ2-1
D gene: NA
V gene: TRBV28
CDR3 DNA: TGTGCCAGCAGTTTAAGCGTGGGGGGAACCTACAATGAGCAGTTCTTC
CDR3 protein: CASSLSVGGTYNEQFF

clone size: NA
J gene: TRBJ1-1
D gene: NA
V gene: TRBV21-1
CDR3 DNA: TGTGCCAGCAGCAAATTAGGGAGACCGAACACTGAAGCTTTCTTT
CDR3 protein: CASSKLGRPNTEAFF

clone size: once
J gene: TRBJ2-5
D gene: TRBD1
V gene: TRBV27
CDR3 DNA: TGTGCCAGCAGTCATCGACAGGGCCCGTACCAAGAGACCCAGTACTTC
CDR3 protein: CASSHRQGPYQETQYF

clone size: NA
J gene: TRBJ2-7
D gene: TRBD2
V gene: TRBV19
CDR3 DNA: TGTGCCAGTAGTATGGCTAGCGGGGTGCCTCTCTACGAGCAGTACTTC
CDR3 protein: CASSMASGVPLYEQYF

clone size: NA
J gene: TRBJ2-2
D gene: TRBD2
V gene: TRBV18
CDR3 DNA: TGTGCCAGCTCACCCCTACTAGCGGGGGAGCTGAACACCGGGGAGCTGTTTTTT
CDR3 protein: CASSPLLAGELNTGELFF

clone size: NA
J gene: TRBJ2-1
D gene: NA
V gene: TRBV28
CDR3 DNA: TGTGCCAGCACCCTGGGCGGGTTCTCCTACAATGAGCAGTTCTTC
CDR3 protein: CASTLGGFSYNEQFF

clone size: NA
J gene: TRBJ2-1
D gene: NA
V gene: TRBV5-1
CDR3 DNA: TGCGCCAGCAGCCTCTCCTCCTACAATGAGCAGTTCTTC
CDR3 protein: CASSLSSYNEQFF